Below, one TCR beta chain is given with its context. Its matching antigen is unknown. This record belongs to a study of cytomegalovirus exposure and HLA in healthy donors. Overall study context: In an earlier analysis, around 120 million unique TCR beta sequences were found from some 180 million T cells. Broader study findings: HLA allele associations emerged for around 16,000 TCR beta sequences in a later analysis, at 0.05 false discovery rate. Reported performance of the classifier showed diagnosis of cytomegalovirus status with high specificity and sensitivity. Analysis was carried out at a later point, and it linked a missense DCLRE1C variant to TCR beta V- and J-gene trimming.

V lost 2 bases and J 2 bases, leaving 10 bases between the germline ends. Germline loops: CDR1 GTSNPN, CDR2 SVGIG (reference sequence). The CDR3 length is 13 residues. PCR amplification relied on 60 Vbeta primers (plus 13 Jbeta primers). Data came from immunoSEQ multiplex PCR; TCRdb stores just in-frame clones and leaves some out. Here the sample table reports 200,000 or so clones. The sequence was collected from a girl aged 2 to 10 in good health and CMV-seropositive. The sequenced material came from PBMCs. This chain joins TRBV30 and TRBJ2-7, with D perhaps TRBD1 (5 bases). The DNA for the CDR3 is TGTGCCTGGAGTCTCGGACAACCCTACGAGCAGTACTTC. Translating gives CAWSLGQPYEQYF. Together with reference TRBV30 and TRBJ2-7, the CDR3 gives the full variable domain: SQTIHQWPATLVQPVGSPLSLECTVEGTSNPNLYWYRQAAGRGLQLLFYSVGIGQISSEVPQNLSASRPQDRQFILSSKKLLLSDSGFYLCAWSLGQPYEQYFGPGTRLTVT.